The T cell receptor beta chain described here comes from a study of T cells in localized non-small cell lung cancer. Whole-study results and caveats: Sequencing covered just one tumor region, so heterogeneity cannot be ruled out. There were a median roughly 61 of the top 100 tumor clones appearing in adjacent lung.

Of note for this clone: Its target is not known.

Generated by immunoSEQ multiplex PCR, the TCRdb table keeps only in-frame clones and is missing some. The sample lists 70,000 to 95,000 clones; roughly 91% were seen once. This CDR3 has 14 residues. The ends lost 6 bases at V and 2 bases at J; junction bases unmatched: 6. From germline, CDR1 is SGHNT and CDR2 YYREEE (reference sequence). V and J are TRBV5-4 and TRBJ1-2, with 8 bases aligning to TRBD1. This clonotype originated in a woman aged 40-69 years with stage II squamous cell lung carcinoma. Sequencing was performed on PBMCs, taken before any cancer treatment. CDR3: CASNSGGANYGYTF. The CDR3 DNA reads as TGTGCCAGCAACTCAGGGGGCGCAAACTATGGCTACACCTTC.